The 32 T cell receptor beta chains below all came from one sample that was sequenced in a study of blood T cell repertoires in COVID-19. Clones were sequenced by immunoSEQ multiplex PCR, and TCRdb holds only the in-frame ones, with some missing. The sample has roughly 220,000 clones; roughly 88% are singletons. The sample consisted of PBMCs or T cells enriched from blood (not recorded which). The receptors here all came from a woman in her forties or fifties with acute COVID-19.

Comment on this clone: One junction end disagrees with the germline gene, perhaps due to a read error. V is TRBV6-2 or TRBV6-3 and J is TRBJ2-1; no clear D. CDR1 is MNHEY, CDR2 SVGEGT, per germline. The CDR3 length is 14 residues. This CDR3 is CASSYEVGYTEQFF. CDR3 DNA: TGTGCCAGCAGTTACGAGGTCGGCTACACTGAGCAGTTCTTC.

The CDR3 protein is CAWSGPGTHLSYEQYF. The CDR3 region has the DNA TGTGCCTGGAGTGGTCCCGGGACTCACCTCTCCTACGAGCAGTACTTC. The chain joins TRBV30 to TRBJ2-7; maybe TRBD2 (6 bases). V dropped 1 base and J dropped 0 bases, with 16 bases sitting between them. The CDR3 loop spans 16 amino acids. Germline V gene lookup returns CDR1 GTSNPN and CDR2 SVGIG (reference sequence).

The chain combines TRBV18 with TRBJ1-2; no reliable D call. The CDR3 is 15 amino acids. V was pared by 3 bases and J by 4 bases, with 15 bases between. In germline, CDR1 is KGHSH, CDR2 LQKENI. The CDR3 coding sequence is TGTGCCAGCTCACCCTTGAGTGGAGGGAGCTATGGCTACACCTTC. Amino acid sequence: CASSPLSGGSYGYTF.

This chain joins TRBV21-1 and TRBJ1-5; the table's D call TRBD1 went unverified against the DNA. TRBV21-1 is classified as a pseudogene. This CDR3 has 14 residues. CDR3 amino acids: CASSKVGRGPPQHF. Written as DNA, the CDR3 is TGTGCCAGCAGCAAAGTTGGCAGGGGGCCGCCCCAGCATTTT.

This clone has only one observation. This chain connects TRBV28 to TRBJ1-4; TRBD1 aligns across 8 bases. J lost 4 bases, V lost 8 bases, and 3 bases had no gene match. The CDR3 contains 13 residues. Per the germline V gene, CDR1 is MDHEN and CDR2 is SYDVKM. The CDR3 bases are TGTGCCAGCTTACAGGGGGATAATGAAAAACTGTTTTTT. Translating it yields CASLQGDNEKLFF.

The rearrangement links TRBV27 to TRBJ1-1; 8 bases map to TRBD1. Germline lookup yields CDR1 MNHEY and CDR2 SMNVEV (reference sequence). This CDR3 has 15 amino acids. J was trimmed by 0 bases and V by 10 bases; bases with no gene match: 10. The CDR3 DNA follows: TGTGCCACTCAACAGGGGGGTATTATGAACACTGAAGCTTTCTTT. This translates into CATQQGGIMNTEAFF.

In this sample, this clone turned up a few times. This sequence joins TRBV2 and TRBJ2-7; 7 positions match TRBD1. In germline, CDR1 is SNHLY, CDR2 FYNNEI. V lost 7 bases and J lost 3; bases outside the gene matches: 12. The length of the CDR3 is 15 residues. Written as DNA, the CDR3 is TGTGCCAGCACGCTTCCAGGCTCAGGGGGCTACGAGCAGTACTTC. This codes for CASTLPGSGGYEQYF.

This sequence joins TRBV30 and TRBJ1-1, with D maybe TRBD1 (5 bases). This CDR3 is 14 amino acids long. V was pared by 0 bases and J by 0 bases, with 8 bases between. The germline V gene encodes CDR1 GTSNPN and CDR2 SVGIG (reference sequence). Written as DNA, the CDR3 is TGTGCCTGGAGTGTACAGGTAATGAACACTGAAGCTTTCTTT. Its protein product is CAWSVQVMNTEAFF.

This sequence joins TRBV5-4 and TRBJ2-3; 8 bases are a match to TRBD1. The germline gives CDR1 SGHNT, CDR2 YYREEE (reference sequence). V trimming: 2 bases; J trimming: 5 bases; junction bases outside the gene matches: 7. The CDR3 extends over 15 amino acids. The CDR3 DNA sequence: TGTGCCAGCAGCTTCAGGACAGGGTTGAAAGATACGCAGTATTTT. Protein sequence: CASSFRTGLKDTQYF.

CDR3 coding DNA: TGCGCCAGCAGCTTGACCGCGACCCCGGCCTTAGCTAGCACAGATACGCAGTATTTT. Its protein product is CASSLTATPALASTDTQYF. The chain joins TRBV5-1 to TRBJ2-3, with D hard to call. The CDR3 is 19 amino acids. Trimming removed 1 base at V and 0 bases at J, with 21 bases between. The V gene's germline CDR1 is SGHRS and CDR2 YFSETQ. The whole variable domain, filled in from reference TRBV5-1 and TRBJ2-3, reads KAGVTQTPRYLIKTRGQQVTLSCSPISGHRSVSWYQQTPGQGLQFLFEYFSETQRNKGNFPGRFSGRQFSNSRSEMNVSTLELGDSALYLCASSLTATPALASTDTQYFGPGTRLTVL.

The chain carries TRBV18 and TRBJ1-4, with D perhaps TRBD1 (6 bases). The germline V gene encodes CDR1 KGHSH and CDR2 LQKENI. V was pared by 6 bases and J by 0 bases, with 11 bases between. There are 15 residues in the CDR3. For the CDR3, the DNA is TGTGCCAGCTCCTGGGAGGGGGCAACTAATGAAAAACTGTTTTTT. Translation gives CASSWEGATNEKLFF.

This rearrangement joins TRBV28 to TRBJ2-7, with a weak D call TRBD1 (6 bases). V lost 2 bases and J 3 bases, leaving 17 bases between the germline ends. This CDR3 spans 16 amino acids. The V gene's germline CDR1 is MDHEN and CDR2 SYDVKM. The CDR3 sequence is CASSLPPSGAGYEQYF. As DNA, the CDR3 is TGTGCCAGCAGTTTACCTCCCTCAGGGGCCGGCTACGAGCAGTACTTC. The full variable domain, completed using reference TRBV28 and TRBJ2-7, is DVKVTQSSRYLVKRTGEKVFLECVQDMDHENMFWYRQDPGLGLRLIYFSYDVKMKEKGDIPEGYSVSREKKERFSLILESASTNQTSMYLCASSLPPSGAGYEQYFGPGTRLTVT.

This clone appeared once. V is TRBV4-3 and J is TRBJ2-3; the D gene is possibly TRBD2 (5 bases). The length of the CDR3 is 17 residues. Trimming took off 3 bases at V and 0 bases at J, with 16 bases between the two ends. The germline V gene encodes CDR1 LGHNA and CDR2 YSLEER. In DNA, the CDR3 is TGCGCCAGCAGCCAGAGTCGCGGCGGGCCTAGCACAGATACGCAGTATTTT. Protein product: CASSQSRGGPSTDTQYF.

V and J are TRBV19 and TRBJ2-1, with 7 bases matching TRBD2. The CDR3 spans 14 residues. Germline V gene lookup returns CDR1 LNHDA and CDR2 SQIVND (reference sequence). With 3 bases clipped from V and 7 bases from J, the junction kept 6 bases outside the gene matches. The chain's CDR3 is CASSIRDYQNEQFF. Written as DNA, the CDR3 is TGTGCCAGTAGTATTCGGGACTATCAGAATGAGCAGTTCTTC.

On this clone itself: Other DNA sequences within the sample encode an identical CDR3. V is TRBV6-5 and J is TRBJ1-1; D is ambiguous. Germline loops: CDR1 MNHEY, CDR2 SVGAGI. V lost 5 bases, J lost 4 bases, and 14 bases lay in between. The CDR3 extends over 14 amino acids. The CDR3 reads CASSPRRGGTEAFF. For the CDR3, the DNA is TGTGCCAGCAGTCCCCGGAGAGGTGGCACTGAAGCTTTCTTT.

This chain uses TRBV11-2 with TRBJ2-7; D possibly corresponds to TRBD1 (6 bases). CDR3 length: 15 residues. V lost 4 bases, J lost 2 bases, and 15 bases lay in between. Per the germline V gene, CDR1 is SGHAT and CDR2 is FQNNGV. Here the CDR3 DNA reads TGTGCCAGCAGCTCCGGACCGGGACATACCTACGAGCAGTACTTC. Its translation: CASSSGPGHTYEQYF.

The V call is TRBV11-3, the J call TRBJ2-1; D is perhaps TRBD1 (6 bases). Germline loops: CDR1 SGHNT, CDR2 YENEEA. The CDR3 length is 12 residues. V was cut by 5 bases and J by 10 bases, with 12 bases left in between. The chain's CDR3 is CASSPQGREQFF. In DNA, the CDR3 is TGTGCCAGCAGCCCACAGGGAAGGGAGCAGTTCTTC.

The DNA of the CDR3 is TGTGCCAGCAGTGATGGTGGGGCAGGCCCTGGGCAGTACTTC. Protein: CASSDGGAGPGQYF. This chain links TRBV2 with TRBJ2-7; tentatively, D is TRBD1 (5 bases). CDR1 and CDR2 (germline): SNHLY, FYNNEI. With 3 bases removed from V and 9 bases from J, the gap between germline ends came to 18 bases. The CDR3 contains 14 residues.

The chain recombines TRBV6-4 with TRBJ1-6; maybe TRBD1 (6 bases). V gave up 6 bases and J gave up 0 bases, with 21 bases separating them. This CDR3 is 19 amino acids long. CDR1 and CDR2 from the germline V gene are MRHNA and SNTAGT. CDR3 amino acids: CASSSTTGTSSSYNSPLHF. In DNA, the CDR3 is TGTGCCAGCAGCTCTACTACAGGGACCTCAAGCTCCTATAATTCACCCCTCCACTTT.

The DNA of the CDR3 is TGTGCCATCAGTGACAGGGGAAACACTGAAGCTTTCTTT. Translating it yields CAISDRGNTEAFF. The chain couples TRBV10-3 to TRBJ1-1; the D gene is possibly TRBD1 (6 bases). Trimming took 3 bases from V and 2 from J, leaving 7 bases between them. Germline CDR1 and CDR2: ENHRY and SYGVKD. The CDR3 spans 13 residues.

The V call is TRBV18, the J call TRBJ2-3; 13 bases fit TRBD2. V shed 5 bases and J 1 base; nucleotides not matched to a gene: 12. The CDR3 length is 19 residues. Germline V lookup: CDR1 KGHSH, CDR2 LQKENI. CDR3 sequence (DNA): TGTGCCAGCTCAGCCCAGCGGACTAGCGGGAGCAGGGGCACAGATACGCAGTATTTT. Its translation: CASSAQRTSGSRGTDTQYF. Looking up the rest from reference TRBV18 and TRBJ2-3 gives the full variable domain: NAGVMQNPRHLVRRRGQEARLRCSPMKGHSHVYWYRQLPEEGLKFMVYLQKENIIDESGMPKERFSAEFPKEGPSILRIQQVVRGDSAAYFCASSAQRTSGSRGTDTQYFGPGTRLTVL.

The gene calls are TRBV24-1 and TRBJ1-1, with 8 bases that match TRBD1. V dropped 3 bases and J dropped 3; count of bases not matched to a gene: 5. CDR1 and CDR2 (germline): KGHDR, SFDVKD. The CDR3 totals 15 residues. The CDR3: CATSDGTGSYTEAFF. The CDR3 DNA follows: TGTGCCACCAGTGATGGGACAGGCTCCTACACTGAAGCTTTCTTT.

This chain's CDR3 is CASTLRAQGLAGHTQYF. The CDR3 DNA reads TGTGCCAGCACCCTTCGGGCCCAGGGACTAGCGGGGCATACGCAGTATTTT. V usage is TRBV7-8 and J usage is TRBJ2-3; 13 bases line up with TRBD2. The CDR3 runs to 17 residues. The V and J ends lost 7 bases and 7 bases, in that order; junction bases with no gene match: 14. The V gene's germline CDR1 is SGHVS and CDR2 FQNEAQ.

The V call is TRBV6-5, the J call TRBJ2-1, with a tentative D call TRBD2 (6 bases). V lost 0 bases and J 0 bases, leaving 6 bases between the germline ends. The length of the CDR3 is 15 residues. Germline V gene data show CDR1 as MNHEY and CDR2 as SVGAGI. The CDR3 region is CASSYSSGSYNEQFF. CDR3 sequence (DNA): TGTGCCAGCAGTTACTCTAGCGGCTCCTACAATGAGCAGTTCTTC.

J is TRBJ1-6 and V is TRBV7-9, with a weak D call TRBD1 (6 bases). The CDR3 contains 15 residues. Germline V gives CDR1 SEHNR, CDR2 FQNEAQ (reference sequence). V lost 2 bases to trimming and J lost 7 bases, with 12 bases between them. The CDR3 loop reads CASSLRRGQNSPLHF. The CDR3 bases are TGTGCCAGCAGCTTAAGGCGGGGGCAGAATTCACCCCTCCACTTT.

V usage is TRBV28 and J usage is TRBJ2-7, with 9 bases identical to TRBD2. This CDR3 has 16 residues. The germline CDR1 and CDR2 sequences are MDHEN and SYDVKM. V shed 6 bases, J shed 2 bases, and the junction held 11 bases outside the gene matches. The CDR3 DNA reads TGTGCCAGCAGCCGCGGGGGGGGACTAGCAACCTACGAGCAGTACTTC. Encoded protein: CASSRGGGLATYEQYF.

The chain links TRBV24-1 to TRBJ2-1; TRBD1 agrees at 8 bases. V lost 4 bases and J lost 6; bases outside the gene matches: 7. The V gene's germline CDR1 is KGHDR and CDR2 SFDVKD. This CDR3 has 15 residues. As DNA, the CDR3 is TGTGCCACCAGTGAACCAGACAGGGGAGCCAATGAGCAGTTCTTC. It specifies CATSEPDRGANEQFF.

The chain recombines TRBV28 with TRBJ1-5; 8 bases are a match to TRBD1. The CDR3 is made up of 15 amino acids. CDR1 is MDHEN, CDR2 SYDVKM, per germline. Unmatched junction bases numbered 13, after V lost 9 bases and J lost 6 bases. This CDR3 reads CASIASRGLLQPQHF. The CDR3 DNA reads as TGTGCCAGTATCGCTTCCAGGGGGCTTCTTCAGCCCCAGCATTTT.

For the CDR3, the DNA is TGTGCCAGCAGGTCCGTGACAGGGGTCGGGTATGGCTACACCTTC. Translation gives CASRSVTGVGYGYTF. V is TRBV7-9 and J is TRBJ1-2; TRBD1 agrees at 8 bases. V was pared by 6 bases and J by 5 bases, with 11 bases of the junction left unmatched. The CDR3 length is 15 residues. Germline V gene sequence: CDR1 SEHNR, CDR2 FQNEAQ (reference sequence).

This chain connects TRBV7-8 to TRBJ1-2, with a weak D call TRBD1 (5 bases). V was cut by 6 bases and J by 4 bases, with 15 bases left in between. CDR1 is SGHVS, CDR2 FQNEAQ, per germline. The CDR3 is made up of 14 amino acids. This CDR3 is CASRSAGRSYGYTF. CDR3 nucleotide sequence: TGTGCCAGCAGGAGTGCAGGGAGGTCCTATGGCTACACCTTC.

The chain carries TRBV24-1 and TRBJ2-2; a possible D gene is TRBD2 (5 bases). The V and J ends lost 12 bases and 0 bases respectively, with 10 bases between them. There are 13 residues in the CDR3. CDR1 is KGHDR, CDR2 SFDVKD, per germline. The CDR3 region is CAAEVANTGELFF. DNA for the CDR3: TGTGCCGCGGAGGTTGCGAACACCGGGGAGCTGTTTTTT.

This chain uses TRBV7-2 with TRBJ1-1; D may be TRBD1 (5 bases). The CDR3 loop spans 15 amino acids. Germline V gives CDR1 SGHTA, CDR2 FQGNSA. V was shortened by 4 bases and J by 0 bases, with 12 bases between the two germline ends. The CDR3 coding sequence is TGTGCCAGCAGCTGGCAAACGACAGTGAACACTGAAGCTTTCTTT. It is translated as CASSWQTTVNTEAFF.